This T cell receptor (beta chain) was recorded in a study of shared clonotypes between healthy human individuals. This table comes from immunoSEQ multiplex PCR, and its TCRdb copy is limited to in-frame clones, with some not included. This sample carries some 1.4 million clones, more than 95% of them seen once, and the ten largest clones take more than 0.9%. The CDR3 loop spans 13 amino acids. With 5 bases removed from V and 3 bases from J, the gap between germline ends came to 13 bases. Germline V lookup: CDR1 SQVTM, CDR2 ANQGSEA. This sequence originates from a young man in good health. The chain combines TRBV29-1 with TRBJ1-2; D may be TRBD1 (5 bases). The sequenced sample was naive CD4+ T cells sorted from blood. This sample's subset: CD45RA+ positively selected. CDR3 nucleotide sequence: TGCAGCGTTTGGGGGATCTCGTACTATGGCTACACCTTC. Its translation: CSVWGISYYGYTF.